A single sample is the source of the 28 T cell receptor beta chains below, sequenced in a study of T cells in localized non-small cell lung cancer. Repertoires were generated with immunoSEQ multiplex PCR, while TCRdb's copy carries only in-frame clones and drops some. The profile shows 1,500 to 2,000 clones, approximately 29% of them singletons. Sequencing was performed on normal lung tissue next to the tumor, taken before any cancer treatment. The receptors shown here come from a woman between 35 and 70 years old with stage III lung adenocarcinoma.

This clone appeared a few times. This chain connects TRBV11-3 to TRBJ2-4; the D gene is possibly TRBD1 (5 bases). Trimming pared 0 bases from V and 1 base from J, leaving 7 bases between. CDR3 length equals 15 residues. Germline loops: CDR1 SGHNT, CDR2 YENEEA. In DNA form, the CDR3 reads TGTGCCAGCAGCTTAGATCCAGGGGCCAAAAACATTCAGTACTTC. Its protein is CASSLDPGAKNIQYF.

CDR3: CASSPRGANTGELFF. CDR3 coding DNA: TGTGCCAGCAGCCCCAGGGGAGCGAACACCGGGGAGCTGTTTTTT. This chain uses TRBV11-3 with TRBJ2-2; the D gene is possibly TRBD1 (6 bases). Per germline, CDR1 SGHNT and CDR2 YENEEA. Deletions cut 5 bases from V and 0 bases from J, with 10 bases between. CDR3 length: 15 residues.

The table lists this clone with a few counts. The chain recombines TRBV6-8 with TRBJ2-3; TRBD2 matches 8 bases. Trimming cost V 7 bases and J 4 bases; bases outside gene matches: 7. This CDR3 contains 14 residues. Germline CDR1 is MNHGY and CDR2 is SAAAGT. CDR3 coding DNA: TGTGCCAGCACCGCGGGGGGTGGGTCAGATACGCAGTATTTT. Residues: CASTAGGGSDTQYF.

This clone has just a few counts. The chain has TRBV6-8 and TRBJ2-2; a weak D match, TRBD2 (6 bases). This CDR3 region has 14 residues. CDR1 is MNHGY and CDR2 is SAAAGT in the germline V gene. V was shortened by 10 bases and J by 0 bases, with 12 bases between the two germline ends. CDR3 residues: CATYPGANTGELFF. CDR3 in DNA: TGTGCCACCTACCCGGGGGCGAACACCGGGGAGCTGTTTTTT.

V usage is TRBV19 and J usage is TRBJ2-3; D is uncertain. Germline V gives CDR1 LNHDA, CDR2 SQIVND (reference sequence). CDR3 length: 15 residues. V dropped 6 bases and J dropped 1 base, with 14 bases sitting between them. CDR3 sequence (DNA): TGTGCCAGTAGCGCGACTTGGGCACGCACAGATACGCAGTATTTT. The encoded protein is CASSATWARTDTQYF.

This clone came up a few times. The chain carries TRBV6-8 and TRBJ2-7; a weak D match, TRBD2 (5 bases). Germline CDR1 reads MNHGY; CDR2 reads SAAAGT. The CDR3 loop spans 16 amino acids. The ends were cut back, 2 bases at V and 2 bases at J, with 16 bases in the middle. The CDR3 DNA sequence: TGTGCCAGCAGTTACCCGATCCCAGCGGTTACCTACGAGCAGTACTTC. Amino acids: CASSYPIPAVTYEQYF.

This chain joins TRBV1 and TRBJ2-3; TRBD1 is taken as the D call from the table, unchecked against the DNA. TRBV1 is flagged as a pseudogene. This CDR3 spans 14 amino acids. This chain's CDR3 is CASSQEGQLVTQYF. CDR3 sequence (DNA): TGCGCCAGCAGCCAAGAGGGCCAGTTAGTTACGCAGTATTTT.

The V gene is TRBV6-8, the J gene TRBJ2-6; 11 bases agree with TRBD1. CDR1 MNHGY and CDR2 SAAAGT come from the germline V gene. The length of the CDR3 is 16 residues. With 6 bases clipped from V and 2 bases from J, the junction kept 3 bases outside the gene matches. In DNA, the CDR3 is TGTGCCAGCAGACCGGGACAGGGGGCTGGGGCCAACGTCCTGACTTTC. As protein: CASRPGQGAGANVLTF.

The CDR3 is CASSKPGQSSMNTEAFF. CDR3 in DNA: TGTGCCAGTAGTAAACCGGGACAGAGCTCTATGAACACTGAAGCTTTCTTT. This chain uses TRBV19 with TRBJ1-1; 7 bases match TRBD1. This CDR3 contains 17 residues. Germline CDR1 reads LNHDA; CDR2 reads SQIVND (reference sequence). With 4 bases clipped from V and 0 bases from J, the junction kept 11 bases outside the gene matches.

This clone is large in the sample. The CDR3 nucleotides read TGCGCCAGCAGCCGCGTGCCGGCCGCCGATGAGCAGTTCTTC. It codes for CASSRVPAADEQFF. The chain recombines TRBV4-1 with TRBJ2-1; D call uncertain. CDR1 MGHRA and CDR2 YSYEKL come from the germline V gene. This CDR3 spans 14 amino acids. The V gene lost 4 bases and the J gene lost 8 bases, with 15 bases spanning the gap.

The V call is TRBV6-8, the J call TRBJ2-1; the D gene is possibly TRBD2 (7 bases). Germline assignment: CDR1 MNHGY and CDR2 SAAAGT. With 5 bases removed from V and 3 bases from J, the gap between germline ends came to 11 bases. The CDR3 has 14 amino acids. The CDR3 coding sequence is TGTGCCAGCAGTAGCGGGACATACTACAATGAGCAGTTCTTC. Translating gives CASSSGTYYNEQFF.

The gene calls are TRBV28 and TRBJ1-2, with 10 positions matching TRBD1. The trim removed 10 bases at V and 4 bases at J, leaving 3 bases unmatched. Germline values: CDR1 MDHEN, CDR2 SYDVKM. The length of the CDR3 is 12 residues. As DNA, the CDR3 is TGTGCCACCGGGGACAGGGGCTATGGCTACACCTTC. Its translation is CATGDRGYGYTF.

This chain joins TRBV29-1 and TRBJ2-5; 9 bases fit TRBD1. Germline CDR1 is SQVTM and CDR2 is ANQGSEA. The V and J ends lost 7 bases and 3 bases, in that order; junction bases with no gene match: 3. This CDR3 spans 12 amino acids. CDR3 coding DNA: TGCAGCGCCACAGGGGGCGAAGAGACCCAGTACTTC. It is translated as CSATGGEETQYF.

The rearrangement links TRBV5-4 to TRBJ1-5, with D unresolved. Trimming stripped 2 bases from V and 4 bases from J, with 7 bases between. There are 13 residues in the CDR3. CDR1 SGHNT and CDR2 YYREEE come from the germline V gene (reference sequence). Written as DNA, the CDR3 is TGTGCCAGCAGCTTAGAGGCAAATCAGCCCCAGCATTTT. Protein product: CASSLEANQPQHF.

The count of this clone is one. The chain carries TRBV28 and TRBJ2-1; D is uncertain. Per germline, CDR1 MDHEN and CDR2 SYDVKM. The CDR3 totals 13 residues. With 5 bases removed from V and 6 bases from J, the gap between germline ends came to 11 bases. CDR3 in DNA: TGTGCCAGCAGTCCGCCGTGGAGCAATGAGCAGTTCTTC. It yields the protein CASSPPWSNEQFF.

By sample share, this clone is large. The V call is TRBV9, the J call TRBJ1-1; no clear D. The CDR3 is 14 residues long. Germline V lookup: CDR1 SGDLS, CDR2 YYNGEE. Trimming shortened V by 0 bases and J by 5 bases, and 11 bases separated the two germline ends. The CDR3 sequence: CASSVETDRTEAFF. For the CDR3, the DNA is TGTGCCAGCAGCGTAGAAACAGATCGGACTGAAGCTTTCTTT. Combining the CDR3 with reference TRBV9 and TRBJ1-1 gives the whole variable domain DSGVTQTPKHLITATGQRVTLRCSPRSGDLSVYWYQQSLDQGLQFLIQYYNGEERAKGNILERFSAQQFPDLHSELNLSSLELGDSALYFCASSVETDRTEAFFGQGTRLTVV.

The rearrangement joins TRBV6-8 to TRBJ2-7; the match to TRBD2 covers 9 bases. Germline trimming cut 0 bases from V and 0 bases from J; bases unmatched to any gene: 0. The CDR3 length is 15 residues. Germline loops: CDR1 MNHGY, CDR2 SAAAGT. The CDR3 DNA reads as TGTGCCAGCAGTTACTCTAGCGGGAGCTCCTACGAGCAGTACTTC. Its protein product is CASSYSSGSSYEQYF.

Within the sample, this clone is medium-sized (0.01 to 0.1%). The V call is TRBV6-8, the J call TRBJ1-2; 9 bases line up with TRBD1. This CDR3 has 14 residues. In germline, CDR1 is MNHGY, CDR2 SAAAGT. V dropped 2 bases and J dropped 8; count of bases not matched to a gene: 6. CDR3: CASSYTDRGEGYTF. The DNA of the CDR3 is TGTGCCAGCAGTTACACAGACAGGGGGGAAGGCTACACCTTC.

This clone occurred a few times. This chain connects TRBV6-7 to TRBJ2-3; D call uncertain. TRBV6-7 is placed among ORFs of uncertain function. Trimming took 4 bases from V and 5 from J, leaving 4 bases between them. This CDR3 has 11 residues. The CDR3 DNA is TGTGCCAGCAGTTTCGTAGATACGCAGTATTTT. This gives the protein CASSFVDTQYF.

This rearrangement joins TRBV29-1 to TRBJ2-7, with 12 bases identical to TRBD2. CDR1 is SQVTM and CDR2 is ANQGSEA in the germline V gene. The length of the CDR3 is 13 residues. The J segment lost 5 bases and the V segment lost 6 bases, leaving 5 bases of the junction unmatched. The CDR3 spells CSVRTSGADEQYF. The CDR3 DNA is TGCAGCGTCCGGACTAGCGGGGCCGACGAGCAGTACTTC.

The chain is built from TRBV1 and TRBJ2-6; the D call of TRBD1 is as the table states it, not checked on the DNA. TRBV1 is labeled a pseudogene. The CDR3 extends over 14 amino acids. The CDR3 nucleotides are TGCACCAGCAGTGCACAAAGTCGGGCCAACGTCCTGACTTTC. Translated: CTSSAQSRANVLTF.

The chain combines TRBV19 with TRBJ1-2; D remains ambiguous. CDR1 is LNHDA, CDR2 SQIVND, per germline (reference sequence). CDR3 length equals 12 residues. V lost 7 bases to trimming and J lost 2 bases, with 8 bases between them. The CDR3 nucleotides are TGTGCCAGTAAAGAGGGAAACTATGGCTACACCTTC. Its translation: CASKEGNYGYTF.

The V gene is TRBV10-3, the J gene TRBJ2-7, with 7 bases lining up with TRBD1. This CDR3 spans 14 amino acids. The germline CDR1 and CDR2 sequences are ENHRY and SYGVKD. Losses at the gene ends were 2 bases for V and 1 base for J; bases not matched to a gene: 2. The DNA of the CDR3 is TGTGCCATCAGTGAGGACAGGGTATCCTACGAGCAGTACTTC. It codes for CAISEDRVSYEQYF.

The chain carries TRBV14 and TRBJ2-3; D may match TRBD1 or TRBD2 (6 bases each). This CDR3 spans 16 amino acids. V was trimmed by 0 bases and J by 2 bases, leaving 12 bases between them. Germline CDR1 SGHDN, CDR2 FVKESK. CDR3 residues: CASSQDSGAYTDTQYF. DNA of the CDR3: TGTGCCAGCAGCCAAGATTCGGGGGCATACACAGATACGCAGTATTTT.

CDR3 sequence: CASSIRHLTDTQYF. The CDR3 DNA follows: TGTGCCAGTAGTATTAGACACCTCACAGATACGCAGTATTTT. The gene calls are TRBV19 and TRBJ2-3; no definite D call. The V end was cut by 3 bases, the J end by 2 bases, with 9 bases between. The CDR3 has 14 amino acids. Germline V lookup: CDR1 LNHDA, CDR2 SQIVND (reference sequence).

The count of this clone is one. CDR3 sequence: CASSPVTPPRETQYF. CDR3 sequence (DNA): TGCGCCAGCTCCCCGGTTACCCCCCCACGAGAGACCCAGTACTTC. The genes are TRBV10-2 and TRBJ2-5; D unresolved. Trimming left V 8 bases short and J 4 bases short, with 20 bases between. The CDR3 length is 15 residues. The germline CDR1 and CDR2 sequences are WSHSY and SAAADI.

This clone is deemed large. The J gene is TRBJ2-7, the V gene TRBV10-3; D assignment may be TRBD1 or TRBD2 (6 bases each). The CDR3 has 15 amino acids. From germline, CDR1 is ENHRY and CDR2 SYGVKD. The V end was cut by 2 bases, the J end by 0 bases, with 11 bases between. This CDR3 reads CAISEGGPDSYEQYF. CDR3 sequence (DNA): TGTGCCATCAGTGAGGGGGGGCCCGACTCCTACGAGCAGTACTTC.

The chain employs TRBV19 and TRBJ1-3; D possibly corresponds to TRBD1 (6 bases). Per germline, CDR1 LNHDA and CDR2 SQIVND (reference sequence). Trimming took 2 bases from V and 2 from J, leaving 13 bases between them. The CDR3 has 16 amino acids. DNA of the CDR3: TGTGCCAGTAGTATAATGGGGACAACGGCTGGAAACACCATATATTTT. This translates into CASSIMGTTAGNTIYF.